Listed below are T cell receptor beta chains from one sample, sequenced in a study of control samples from healthy donors and cancer patients. Clones were read by immunoSEQ multiplex PCR, and TCRdb kept only the in-frame ones, dropping some. This sample has about 59,000 clones; 92% occur once, and the top ten carry around 1.7%. Sequencing was carried out using PBMCs. The receptors come from a man in his forties with colorectal cancer. The CDR3 runs from the conserved cysteine through the conserved F or W. A D gene is named only where the DNA matches it firmly. The size of a clone is reported for some rows only, either as once, few or many, or as a class for expanded clones.

cdr3_nt cdr3_aa j_call d_call clone_size v_call
TGTGCCAGCGGAAGGACAGAGACCTACGAGCAGTACTTC CASGRTETYEQYF TRBJ2-7 - - TRBV3-1/TRBV3-2
TGTGCCAGTAGTATAGTTCACAGAAACACCGGGGGGCTGTTTTTT CASSIVHRNTGGLFF TRBJ2-2 - - TRBV19
TGTGCCAGCAGGCTCCGGGCCGGGGGCGAAAAACTGTTTTTT CASRLRAGGEKLFF TRBJ1-4 - - TRBV27
TGTGCCAGCAGCTTTCGGACAGATACGGGCAATGAGCAGTTCTTC CASSFRTDTGNEQFF TRBJ2-1 - - TRBV7-3
TGTGCCAGCAGTTCGCGTCCGGGGACGGTGAACACCGGGGAGCTGTTTTTT CASSSRPGTVNTGELFF TRBJ2-2 - - TRBV27
TGTGCCAGCAGCCAGGGGGCCCTAACAGGGGGCCTTTCGGGGGAGCAGTACTTC CASSQGALTGGLSGEQYF TRBJ2-7 TRBD1 - TRBV3-1/TRBV3-2
TGTGCCAGCAGCTTGGGGAGGGGATTGGAGATTCAGTACTTC CASSLGRGLEIQYF TRBJ2-4 - once TRBV5-6
TGTGCCAGCAGTAGGCAGGGAGGTAACAATCAGCCCCAGCATTTT CASSRQGGNNQPQHF TRBJ1-5 - - TRBV6-5
TGTGCCTGGAGTATGGGGATTCAAGCCTACGAGCAGTACTTC CAWSMGIQAYEQYF TRBJ2-7 - - TRBV30
TGTGCCAGCAGCCCTCGGGTGGGAAGCGGGCTTTCGACAGCTACGCAGTATTTT CASSPRVGSGLSTATQYF TRBJ2-3 - - TRBV16
TGTGCCAGTAGTAGACCTACGGCCGGGACAGGAGGTCGGACCCAGTACTTC CASSRPTAGTGGRTQYF TRBJ2-5 TRBD1 - TRBV19
TGTGCCAGTAGTATATCGGGTTGGGGCACTGAAGCTTTCTTT CASSISGWGTEAFF TRBJ1-1 - - TRBV19
TGTGCCAGCTCACCCCTGGCGGGGGCAGGGGATGAGCAGTTCTTC CASSPLAGAGDEQFF TRBJ2-1 - - TRBV18
TGTGCCAGTAAAGAAAGGCAGGGGAGAACAGATACGCAGTATTTT CASKERQGRTDTQYF TRBJ2-3 - - TRBV19
TGCGCCAGCAGCTTTACAGGGCAAGAGACCCAGTACTTC CASSFTGQETQYF TRBJ2-5 - - TRBV5-1
TGTGCCAGCTCAGTCCAGGGGGCCGGGTCCTACAATGAGCAGTTCTTC CASSVQGAGSYNEQFF TRBJ2-1 TRBD1 - TRBV13
TGTGCCAGCTCAACGGCCGGGACAGGGTATGGCTACACCTTC CASSTAGTGYGYTF TRBJ1-2 TRBD1 - TRBV18
TGTGCCAGCAGCTTGGTTGGGAAAGACACTGAAGCTTTCTTT CASSLVGKDTEAFF TRBJ1-1 - - TRBV5-4
TGTGCCAGCAGCTCGGACGGGACAGGAGCACGGACCCAGTACTTC CASSSDGTGARTQYF TRBJ2-5 TRBD1 - TRBV7-8
TGTGCCAGCAGCCATCCCCCCCAGGTCGCCTCTGGGGCCAACGTCCTGACTTTC CASSHPPQVASGANVLTF TRBJ2-6 - - TRBV4-2
TGCGCCAGCAGCTTGGTTGATGAGGGGGGGGAGACCCAGTACTTC CASSLVDEGGETQYF TRBJ2-5 - - TRBV5-1
TGTGCCAGCTCACCACCGTCGCAGGGGAGGCAGTACTTC CASSPPSQGRQYF TRBJ2-7 - - TRBV18
TGTGCCAGCAGTCGCCAGGCGAACACTGAAGCTTTCTTT CASSRQANTEAFF TRBJ1-1 - - TRBV12-3/TRBV12-4
TGTGCCAGCAGCTCGGGACAGAGGACCGGGGAGCTGTTTTTT CASSSGQRTGELFF TRBJ2-2 TRBD1 - TRBV11-3
TGTGCCAGCAGCCATCGACATACAGGCGCAGATACGCAGTATTTT CASSHRHTGADTQYF TRBJ2-3 - - TRBV4-2
TGTGCCAGCAGTTCACCCGACAGAAACTATGGCTACACCTTC CASSSPDRNYGYTF TRBJ1-2 - - TRBV6-2/TRBV6-3
TGTGCCAGCAGCCAAGTTTTTGGTGAAAAGGAGCAGTACTTC CASSQVFGEKEQYF TRBJ2-7 - few TRBV4-2